These 18 T cell receptor beta chains were sequenced from one sample in a study of control samples from healthy donors and cancer patients. The table came from immunoSEQ multiplex PCR; TCRdb's copy has only in-frame clones and leaves some out. This sample has fewer than 200,000 clones; around 96% occur once, and the top ten carry about 0.94%. The sample was blood. The receptors were gathered from a woman younger than 45 in good health.

CDR3 coding DNA: TGCAGTGCTAGTGACAGGGGACGCGGCTACACCTTC. Translation: CSASDRGRGYTF. This sequence joins TRBV20-1 and TRBJ1-2; TRBD1 matches at 8 bases. Germline V CDR1 and CDR2: DFQATT, SNEGSKA (reference sequence). Trimming cost V 3 bases and J 8 bases; bases outside gene matches: 5. This CDR3 has 12 amino acids.

CDR3 amino acids: CASSPVRGPYEQYF. CDR3 bases: TGTGCCAGTAGTCCGGTGCGGGGCCCGTACGAGCAGTACTTC. V is TRBV19 and J is TRBJ2-7, with D possibly being TRBD2 (6 bases). This CDR3 has 14 residues. CDR1 LNHDA and CDR2 SQIVND come from the germline V gene (reference sequence). Trimming cost V 5 bases and J 4 bases, with 15 bases left between them.

The chain recombines TRBV18 with TRBJ1-4; TRBD1 might be the D (5 bases). The CDR3 is 14 residues long. Germline CDR1 reads KGHSH; CDR2 reads LQKENI. The V and J ends lost 3 bases and 8 bases respectively, with 13 bases between them. This chain's CDR3 is CASSPLGGTEKLFF. The CDR3 bases are TGTGCCAGCTCACCGCTGGGCGGGACGGAAAAACTGTTTTTT.

The chain has TRBV27 and TRBJ2-7; 8 nucleotides match TRBD1. CDR3 length equals 14 residues. Germline V lookup: CDR1 MNHEY, CDR2 SMNVEV (reference sequence). V lost 8 bases and J lost 2; bases outside the gene matches: 8. The CDR3 loop reads CASSRDRLTYEQYF. Written as DNA, the CDR3 is TGTGCCAGCTCCAGGGACAGGCTAACCTACGAGCAGTACTTC.

V is TRBV5-1 and J is TRBJ2-2, with TRBD1 as a possible D gene (5 bases). This CDR3 is 17 amino acids long. The germline gives CDR1 SGHRS, CDR2 YFSETQ. Trimming cost V 0 bases and J 2 bases, with 14 bases left between them. In DNA form, the CDR3 reads TGCGCCAGCAGCTTGGGGCTAAGGACAATAAACACCGGGGAGCTGTTTTTT. This gives the protein CASSLGLRTINTGELFF.

This rearrangement joins TRBV7-2 to TRBJ1-6, with TRBD1 identical over 8 bases. The CDR3 sequence is 15 residues long. Germline loops: CDR1 SGHTA, CDR2 FQGNSA. Unmatched junction bases numbered 3, after V lost 3 bases and J lost 5 bases. CDR3 DNA sequence: TGTGCCAGCAGCTTCCGGGACAGGAATAATTCACCCCTCCACTTT. Protein sequence: CASSFRDRNNSPLHF.

This chain connects TRBV28 to TRBJ2-1; D is perhaps TRBD2 (6 bases). The ends were cut back, 4 bases at V and 0 bases at J, with 22 bases in the middle. Germline assignment: CDR1 MDHEN and CDR2 SYDVKM. The CDR3 totals 19 residues. The CDR3 sequence: CASSSRQALATSSYNEQFF. The CDR3 DNA follows: TGTGCCAGCAGTTCCCGACAAGCTCTAGCGACTAGCTCCTACAATGAGCAGTTCTTC. The full variable domain, completed using reference TRBV28 and TRBJ2-1, is DVKVTQSSRYLVKRTGEKVFLECVQDMDHENMFWYRQDPGLGLRLIYFSYDVKMKEKGDIPEGYSVSREKKERFSLILESASTNQTSMYLCASSSRQALATSSYNEQFFGPGTRLTVL.

The chain combines TRBV5-4 with TRBJ2-1, with TRBD1 identical over 9 bases. V lost 4 bases and J lost 0; bases outside the gene matches: 2. CDR1 SGHNT and CDR2 YYREEE come from the germline V gene (reference sequence). The CDR3 spans 15 residues. CDR3 sequence: CASSGTGSSYNEQFF. The CDR3 nucleotides read TGTGCCAGCAGCGGGACAGGGAGCTCCTACAATGAGCAGTTCTTC.

J is TRBJ2-1 and V is TRBV11-3, with D uncertain. The CDR3 runs 12 residues. Germline CDR1 SGHNT, CDR2 YENEEA. V gave up 2 bases and J gave up 5 bases, with 4 bases separating them. The chain's CDR3 is CASSLNNNEQFF. As DNA, the CDR3 is TGTGCCAGCAGCTTAAACAACAATGAGCAGTTCTTC.

V is TRBV15 and J is TRBJ2-3; 9 bases match TRBD1. The junction had 6 bases not matched to a gene; V was cut back by 8 bases and J by 0 bases. Germline lookup yields CDR1 LNHNV and CDR2 YYDKDF (reference sequence). The CDR3 is made up of 15 amino acids. The CDR3 spells CATSVGQGSTDTQYF. The CDR3 DNA reads as TGTGCCACCTCTGTGGGACAGGGAAGCACAGATACGCAGTATTTT.

The V and J genes are TRBV28 and TRBJ1-2; D is possibly TRBD1 (5 bases). V gave up 9 bases and J gave up 7 bases, with 21 bases separating them. The CDR3 runs 14 residues. The V gene's germline CDR1 is MDHEN and CDR2 SYDVKM. This CDR3 is CASYHRGRVSGYTF. CDR3 nucleotide sequence: TGTGCCAGTTATCACCGGGGCAGGGTCTCTGGCTACACCTTC.

This clone turned up a few times. This CDR3 is CASSLTGDTGELFF. CDR3 in DNA: TGTGCCAGCAGCTTGACAGGAGACACCGGGGAGCTGTTTTTT. This rearrangement joins TRBV7-9 to TRBJ2-2, with D maybe TRBD1 (6 bases). CDR1 SEHNR and CDR2 FQNEAQ come from the germline V gene (reference sequence). The CDR3 length is 14 residues. V lost 3 bases and J 3 bases, leaving 8 bases between the germline ends.

The chain uses TRBV10-3 and TRBJ1-4; no clear D gene. The germline gives CDR1 ENHRY, CDR2 SYGVKD. This CDR3 comprises 15 residues. The V gene lost 2 bases and the J gene lost 5 bases, with 12 bases spanning the gap. The chain's CDR3 is CAISEKGLANEKLFF. For the CDR3, the DNA is TGTGCCATCAGTGAGAAGGGATTGGCAAATGAAAAACTGTTTTTT.

The chain has TRBV7-8 and TRBJ1-5; D possibly corresponds to TRBD1 (5 bases). Germline values: CDR1 SGHVS, CDR2 FQNEAQ. Deletions cut 1 base from V and 5 bases from J, with 12 bases between. The length of the CDR3 is 15 residues. The CDR3 bases are TGTGCCAGCAGCTTAGAACGGTGGGGGTATCAGCCCCAGCATTTT. Protein product: CASSLERWGYQPQHF.

This clone came up once. This sequence joins TRBV7-3 and TRBJ2-6, with a possible D match to TRBD2 (5 bases). Germline V CDR1 and CDR2: SGHTA, FQGTGA. The CDR3 is made up of 15 amino acids. V lost 5 bases and J 0 bases, leaving 8 bases between the germline ends. CDR3 sequence (DNA): TGTGCCAGCAGCGCGAGGGCCTCTGGGGCCAACGTCCTGACTTTC. It yields the protein CASSARASGANVLTF.

The V gene is TRBV29-1, the J gene TRBJ2-3; TRBD1 agrees at 9 bases. V trimming: 4 bases; J trimming: 3 bases; junction bases outside the gene matches: 8. Germline lookup yields CDR1 SQVTM and CDR2 ANQGSEA. The CDR3 is made up of 15 amino acids. CDR3 loop: CSVVGTGSFTDTQYF. The CDR3 nucleotides are TGCAGCGTTGTCGGGACAGGGAGTTTTACAGATACGCAGTATTTT.

In this sample, this clone turned up once. The J gene is TRBJ2-7, the V gene TRBV7-2, with 7 bases that match TRBD1. CDR3 length: 15 residues. Trimming removed 4 bases from V and 5 bases from J; junction bases left unmatched: 11. The germline V gene has CDR1 SGHTA and CDR2 FQGNSA. The CDR3 here is CASSSGQWFLNEQYF. The CDR3 DNA reads TGTGCCAGCAGCTCGGGACAGTGGTTTTTGAACGAGCAGTACTTC.

As DNA, the CDR3 is TGCGCCAGCAGTGACCGTAGCGGGAGGGGAGGAGAGAGAGATACGCAGTATTTT. It codes for CASSDRSGRGGERDTQYF. The chain has TRBV10-1 and TRBJ2-3; 11 bases match TRBD2. Unmatched junction bases numbered 13, after V lost 3 bases and J lost 5 bases. This CDR3 has 18 residues. Germline V lookup: CDR1 WNHNN, CDR2 SYGVQD (reference sequence).